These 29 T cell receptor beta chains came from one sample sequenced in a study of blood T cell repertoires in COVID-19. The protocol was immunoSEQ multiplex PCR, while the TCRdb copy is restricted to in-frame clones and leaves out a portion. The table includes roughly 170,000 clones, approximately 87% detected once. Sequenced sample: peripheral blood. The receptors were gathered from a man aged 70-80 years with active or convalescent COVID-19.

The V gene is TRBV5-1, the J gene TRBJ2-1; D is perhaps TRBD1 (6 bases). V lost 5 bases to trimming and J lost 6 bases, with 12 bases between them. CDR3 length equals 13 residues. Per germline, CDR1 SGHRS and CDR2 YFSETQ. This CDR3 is CASREQGFNEQFF. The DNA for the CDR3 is TGCGCCAGCAGGGAACAGGGATTCAATGAGCAGTTCTTC.

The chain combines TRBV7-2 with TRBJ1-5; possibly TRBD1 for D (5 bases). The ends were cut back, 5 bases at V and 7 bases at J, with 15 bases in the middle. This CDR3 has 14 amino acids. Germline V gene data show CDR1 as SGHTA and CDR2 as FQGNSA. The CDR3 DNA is TGTGCCAGCAGCCCGGCGGCGACAGAACAGCCCCAGCATTTT. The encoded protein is CASSPAATEQPQHF.

The CDR3 spells CASSMGQYSGNTIYF. The CDR3 region has the DNA TGCGCCAGCAGCATGGGACAGTACTCTGGAAACACCATATATTTT. J is TRBJ1-3 and V is TRBV5-1; TRBD1 matches 7 bases. V shed 4 bases, J shed 0 bases, and the junction held 4 bases outside the gene matches. This CDR3 spans 15 amino acids. Germline CDR1 is SGHRS and CDR2 is YFSETQ. The full variable domain, with the rest looked up from reference TRBV5-1 and TRBJ1-3, is KAGVTQTPRYLIKTRGQQVTLSCSPISGHRSVSWYQQTPGQGLQFLFEYFSETQRNKGNFPGRFSGRQFSNSRSEMNVSTLELGDSALYLCASSMGQYSGNTIYFGEGSWLTVV.

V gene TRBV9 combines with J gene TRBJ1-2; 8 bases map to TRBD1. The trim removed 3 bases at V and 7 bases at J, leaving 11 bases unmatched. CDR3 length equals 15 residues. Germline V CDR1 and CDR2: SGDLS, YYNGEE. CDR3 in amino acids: CASSAQGQVLAGYTF. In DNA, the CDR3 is TGTGCCAGCAGCGCCCAGGGACAGGTGCTGGCTGGCTACACCTTC.

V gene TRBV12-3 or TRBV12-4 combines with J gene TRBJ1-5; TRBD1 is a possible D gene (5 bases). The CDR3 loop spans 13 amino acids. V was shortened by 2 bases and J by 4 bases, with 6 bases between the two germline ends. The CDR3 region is CASSLPGNQPQHF. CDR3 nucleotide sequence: TGTGCCAGCAGTTTACCAGGGAATCAGCCCCAGCATTTT.

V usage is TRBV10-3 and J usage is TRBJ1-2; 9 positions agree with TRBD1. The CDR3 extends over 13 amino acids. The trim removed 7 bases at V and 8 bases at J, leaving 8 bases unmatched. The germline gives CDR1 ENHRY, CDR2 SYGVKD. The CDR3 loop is CAINGDRAGGYTF. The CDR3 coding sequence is TGTGCCATCAACGGGGACAGGGCGGGGGGCTACACCTTC.

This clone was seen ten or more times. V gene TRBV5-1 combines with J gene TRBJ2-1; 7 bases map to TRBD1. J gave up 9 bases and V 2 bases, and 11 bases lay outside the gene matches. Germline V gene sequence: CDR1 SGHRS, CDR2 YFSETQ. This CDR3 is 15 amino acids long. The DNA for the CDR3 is TGCGCCAGCAGCTTTCAACAGGGGTTGGGGGCTGAGCAGTTCTTC. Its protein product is CASSFQQGLGAEQFF.

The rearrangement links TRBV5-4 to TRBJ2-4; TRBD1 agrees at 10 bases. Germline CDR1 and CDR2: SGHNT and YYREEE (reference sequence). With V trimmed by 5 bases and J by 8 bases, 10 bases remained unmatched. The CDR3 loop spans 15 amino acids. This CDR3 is CASSSGDRGSYIQYF. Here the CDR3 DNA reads TGTGCCAGCAGTTCCGGGGACAGGGGATCTTACATTCAGTACTTC.

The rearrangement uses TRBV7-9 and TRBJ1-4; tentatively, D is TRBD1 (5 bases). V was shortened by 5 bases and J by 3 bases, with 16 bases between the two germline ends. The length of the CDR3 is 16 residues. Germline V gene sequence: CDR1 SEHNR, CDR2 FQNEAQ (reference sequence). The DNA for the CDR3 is TGTGCCAGCAGCCCGGGCGGGGCCGGGTCTAATGAAAAACTGTTTTTT. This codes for CASSPGGAGSNEKLFF.

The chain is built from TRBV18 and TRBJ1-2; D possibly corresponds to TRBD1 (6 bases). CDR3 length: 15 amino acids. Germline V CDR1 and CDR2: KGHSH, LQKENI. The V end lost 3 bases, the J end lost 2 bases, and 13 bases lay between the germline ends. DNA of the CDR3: TGTGCCAGCTCACCCGCAGGGGAAGGGAACTATGGCTACACCTTC. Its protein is CASSPAGEGNYGYTF.

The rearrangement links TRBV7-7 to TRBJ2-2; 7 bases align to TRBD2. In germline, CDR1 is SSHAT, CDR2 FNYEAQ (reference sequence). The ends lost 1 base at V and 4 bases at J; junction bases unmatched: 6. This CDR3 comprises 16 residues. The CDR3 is CASSLGGAGTTGELFF. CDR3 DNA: TGTGCCAGCAGCTTAGGGGGAGCGGGGACCACCGGGGAGCTGTTTTTT.

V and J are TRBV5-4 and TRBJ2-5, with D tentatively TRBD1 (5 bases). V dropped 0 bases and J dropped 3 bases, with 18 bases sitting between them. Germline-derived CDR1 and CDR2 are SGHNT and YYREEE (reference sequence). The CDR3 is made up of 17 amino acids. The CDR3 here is CASSLAGRRGNKETQYF. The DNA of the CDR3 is TGTGCCAGCAGCTTGGCTGGCCGAAGGGGAAACAAAGAGACCCAGTACTTC. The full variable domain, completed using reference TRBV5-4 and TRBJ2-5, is ETGVTQSPTHLIKTRGQQVTLRCSSQSGHNTVSWYQQALGQGPQFIFQYYREEENGRGNFPPRFSGLQFPNYSSELNVNALELDDSALYLCASSLAGRRGNKETQYFGPGTRLLVL.

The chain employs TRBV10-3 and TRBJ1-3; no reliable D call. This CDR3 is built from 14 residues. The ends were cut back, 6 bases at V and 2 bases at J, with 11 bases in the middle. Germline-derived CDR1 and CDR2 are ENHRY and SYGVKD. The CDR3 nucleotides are TGTGCCATCAGGCCCCGGGGAACTGGAAACACCATATATTTT. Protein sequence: CAIRPRGTGNTIYF.

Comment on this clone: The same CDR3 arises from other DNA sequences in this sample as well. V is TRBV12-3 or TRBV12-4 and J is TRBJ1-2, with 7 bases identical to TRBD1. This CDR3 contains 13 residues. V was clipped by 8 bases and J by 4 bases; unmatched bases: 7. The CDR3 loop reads CASRPNRGYGYTF. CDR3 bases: TGTGCCAGCCGTCCCAACAGGGGCTATGGCTACACCTTC.

CDR3 bases: TGTGCCAGCACCTCTGGACAGGGGAACTATCAGCCCCAGCATTTT. Protein sequence: CASTSGQGNYQPQHF. The chain is built from TRBV2 and TRBJ1-5, with TRBD1 identical over 9 bases. This CDR3 region has 15 residues. Trimming took 7 bases from V and 5 from J; bases not matched to a gene: 9. CDR1 SNHLY and CDR2 FYNNEI come from the germline V gene.

CDR3 amino acids: CSVPRAGGNTEAFF. The CDR3 bases are TGCAGCGTTCCGCGGGCAGGGGGGAACACTGAAGCTTTCTTT. This chain joins TRBV29-1 and TRBJ1-1; 7 bases are a match to TRBD1. This CDR3 is built from 14 residues. Trimming removed 5 bases from V and 1 base from J; junction bases left unmatched: 7. Germline CDR1 is SQVTM and CDR2 is ANQGSEA.

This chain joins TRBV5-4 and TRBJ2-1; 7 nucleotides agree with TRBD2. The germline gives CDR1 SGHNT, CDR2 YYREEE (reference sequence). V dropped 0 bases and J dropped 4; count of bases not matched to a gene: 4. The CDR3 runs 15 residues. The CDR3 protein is CASSLAVGGYNEQFF. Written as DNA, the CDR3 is TGTGCCAGCAGCTTGGCCGTGGGAGGGTACAATGAGCAGTTCTTC.

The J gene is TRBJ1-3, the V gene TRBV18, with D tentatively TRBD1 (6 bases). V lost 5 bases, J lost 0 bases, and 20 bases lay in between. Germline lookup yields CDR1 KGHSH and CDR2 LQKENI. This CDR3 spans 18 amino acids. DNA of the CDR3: TGTGCCAGCTCATCAAACTACCAGGGGTCCCACTCTGGAAACACCATATATTTT. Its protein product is CASSSNYQGSHSGNTIYF.

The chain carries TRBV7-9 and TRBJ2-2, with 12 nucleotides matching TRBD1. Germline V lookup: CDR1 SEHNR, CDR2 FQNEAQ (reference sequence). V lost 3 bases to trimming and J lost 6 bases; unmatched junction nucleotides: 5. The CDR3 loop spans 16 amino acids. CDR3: CASSLAGTGGSGELFF. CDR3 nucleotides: TGTGCCAGCAGCTTGGCCGGGACAGGGGGCTCCGGGGAGCTGTTTTTT.

Here the CDR3 reads CATSEPRGGSGEQFF. The CDR3 DNA follows: TGTGCCACCAGTGAGCCAAGGGGGGGGAGTGGTGAGCAGTTCTTC. The rearrangement links TRBV24-1 to TRBJ2-1, with D possibly TRBD2 on 7 matching bases. The CDR3 loop spans 15 amino acids. In germline, CDR1 is KGHDR, CDR2 SFDVKD. Trimming pared 4 bases from V and 9 bases from J, leaving 18 bases between.

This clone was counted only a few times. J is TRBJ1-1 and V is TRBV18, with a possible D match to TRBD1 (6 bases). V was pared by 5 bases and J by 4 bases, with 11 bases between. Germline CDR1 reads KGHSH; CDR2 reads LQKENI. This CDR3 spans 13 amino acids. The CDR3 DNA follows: TGTGCCAGCTCATACAGGGATGGCACTGAAGCTTTCTTT. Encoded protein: CASSYRDGTEAFF.

CDR3 DNA: TGTGCCAGCTCACCGACGACAGGGGGTACCTACGAGCAGTACTTC. Translated, it gives CASSPTTGGTYEQYF. The rearrangement links TRBV18 to TRBJ2-7; 9 positions agree with TRBD1. The V and J ends lost 3 bases and 2 bases, in that order; junction bases with no gene match: 5. From germline, CDR1 is KGHSH and CDR2 LQKENI. The CDR3 has 15 residues.

CDR3 residues: CATSGPGRVANEKLFF. The DNA for the CDR3 is TGTGCCACCAGCGGGCCGGGGAGGGTAGCTAATGAAAAACTGTTTTTT. This chain joins TRBV15 and TRBJ1-4; unclear D gene. Germline V CDR1 and CDR2: LNHNV, YYDKDF (reference sequence). CDR3 length: 16 residues. The V and J ends lost 5 bases and 3 bases respectively, with 16 bases between them.

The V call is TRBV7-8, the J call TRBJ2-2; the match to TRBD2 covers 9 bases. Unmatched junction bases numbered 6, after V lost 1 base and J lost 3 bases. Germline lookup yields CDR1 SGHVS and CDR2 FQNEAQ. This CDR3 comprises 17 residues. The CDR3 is CASSLVERGAYTGELFF. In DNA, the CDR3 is TGTGCCAGCAGCTTAGTGGAGCGGGGGGCCTACACCGGGGAGCTGTTTTTT.

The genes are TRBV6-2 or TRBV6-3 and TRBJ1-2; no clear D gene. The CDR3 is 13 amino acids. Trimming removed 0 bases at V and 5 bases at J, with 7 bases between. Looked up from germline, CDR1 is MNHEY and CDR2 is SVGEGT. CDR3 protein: CASSYSTGYGYTF. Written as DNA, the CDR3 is TGTGCCAGCAGTTACTCGACGGGGTATGGCTACACCTTC.

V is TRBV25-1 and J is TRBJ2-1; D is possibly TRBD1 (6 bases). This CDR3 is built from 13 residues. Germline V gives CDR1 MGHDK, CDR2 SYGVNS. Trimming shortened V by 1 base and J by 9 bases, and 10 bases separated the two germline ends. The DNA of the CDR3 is TGTGCCAGCAGTGAATTAAGGGGGAGTGAGCAGTTCTTC. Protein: CASSELRGSEQFF.

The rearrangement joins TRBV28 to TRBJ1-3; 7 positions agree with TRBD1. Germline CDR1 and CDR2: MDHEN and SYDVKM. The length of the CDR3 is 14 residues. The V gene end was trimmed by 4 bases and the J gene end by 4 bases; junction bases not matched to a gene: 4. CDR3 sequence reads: CASSSTGLGNTIYF. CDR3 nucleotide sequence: TGTGCCAGCAGTTCGACAGGGTTGGGAAACACCATATATTTT.

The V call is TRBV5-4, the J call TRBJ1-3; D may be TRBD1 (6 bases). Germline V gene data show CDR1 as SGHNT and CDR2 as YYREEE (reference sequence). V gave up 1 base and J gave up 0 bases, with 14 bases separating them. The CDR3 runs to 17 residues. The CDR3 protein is CASSLPGAASSGNTIYF. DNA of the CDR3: TGTGCCAGCAGCTTGCCAGGGGCGGCGAGCTCTGGAAACACCATATATTTT.

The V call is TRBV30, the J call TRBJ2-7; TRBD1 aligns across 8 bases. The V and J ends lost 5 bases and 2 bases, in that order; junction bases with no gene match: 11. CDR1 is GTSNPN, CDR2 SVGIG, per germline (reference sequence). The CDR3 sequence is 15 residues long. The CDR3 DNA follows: TGTGCCTGGGGGTCGGACAGGGTAAGCCCCTACGAGCAGTACTTC. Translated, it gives CAWGSDRVSPYEQYF.